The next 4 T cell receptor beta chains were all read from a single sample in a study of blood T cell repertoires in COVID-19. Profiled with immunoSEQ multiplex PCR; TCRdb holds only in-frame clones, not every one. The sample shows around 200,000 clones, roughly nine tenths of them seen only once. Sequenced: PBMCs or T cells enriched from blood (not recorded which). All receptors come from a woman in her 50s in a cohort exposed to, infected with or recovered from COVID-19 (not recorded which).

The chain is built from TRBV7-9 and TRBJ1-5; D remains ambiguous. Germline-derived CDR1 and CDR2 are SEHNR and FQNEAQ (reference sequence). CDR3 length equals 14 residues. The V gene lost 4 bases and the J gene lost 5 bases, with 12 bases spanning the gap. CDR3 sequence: CASSYDNGDQPQHF. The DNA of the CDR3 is TGTGCCAGCAGCTACGACAACGGGGATCAGCCCCAGCATTTT.

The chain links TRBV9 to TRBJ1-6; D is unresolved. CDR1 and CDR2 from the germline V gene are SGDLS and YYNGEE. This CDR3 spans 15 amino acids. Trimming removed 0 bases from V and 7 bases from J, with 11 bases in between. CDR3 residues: CASSVASIGNSPLHF. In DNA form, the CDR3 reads TGTGCCAGCAGCGTAGCTAGTATAGGAAATTCACCCCTCCACTTT.

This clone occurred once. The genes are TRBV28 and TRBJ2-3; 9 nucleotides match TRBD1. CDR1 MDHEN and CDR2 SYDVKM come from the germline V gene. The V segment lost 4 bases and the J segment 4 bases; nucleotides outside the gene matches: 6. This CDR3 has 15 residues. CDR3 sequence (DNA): TGTGCCAGCAGTTCCGGGACAGGGAAGGCAGATACGCAGTATTTT. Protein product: CASSSGTGKADTQYF.

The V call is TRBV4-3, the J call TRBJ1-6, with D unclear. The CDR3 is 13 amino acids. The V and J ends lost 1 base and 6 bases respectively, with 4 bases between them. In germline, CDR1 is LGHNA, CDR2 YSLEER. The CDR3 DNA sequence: TGCGCCAGCAGCCAAGCTCGTAATTCACCCCTCCACTTT. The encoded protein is CASSQARNSPLHF.